This T cell receptor beta chain derives from a study of shared clonotypes between healthy human individuals. Study information: Donor ages ranged 18 to 49 years: a couple of women, a few men. Each donor had three CD4 naive, three CD4 memory, two CD8 naive and one CD8 memory plate.

Trimming removed 0 bases from V and 6 bases from J, with 15 bases in between. Germline values: CDR1 SEHNR, CDR2 FQNEAQ (reference sequence). This CDR3 region has 15 residues. About this clone itself: Antigen: not known.

Findings of the study overall: Generally, estimated richness proved larger in naive subsets than it did in memory subsets.

Using immunoSEQ multiplex PCR, the repertoire was profiled, and TCRdb retains in-frame clones only, with some absent. The sample yields fewer than 1.6 million clones, around 98.5% seen once. Among the donors, all were Caucasian adults who lived in Nashville, Tennessee. The rearrangement joins TRBV7-9 to TRBJ2-7; D is perhaps TRBD2 (5 bases). The sample taken for sequencing was naive CD4+ T cells sorted from blood. Sample subset: CD45RA+ positively selected. The source is a man under 40 in good health. CDR3 nucleotides: TGTGCCAGCAGCTTAGCCTCAGGCAGGAGCGGCGAGCAGTACTTC. The encoded protein is CASSLASGRSGEQYF. The whole variable domain, remainder taken from reference TRBV7-9 and TRBJ2-7, is DTGVSQNPRHKITKRGQNVTFRCDPISEHNRLYWYRQTLGQGPEFLTYFQNEAQLEKSRLLSDRFSAERPKGSFSTLEIQRTEQGDSAMYLCASSLASGRSGEQYFGPGTRLTVT.